Below, 7 T cell receptor beta chains from the same sample are listed, as sequenced in a study of OX40 agonist ivuxolimab in advanced cancers. Data came from immunoSEQ multiplex PCR; TCRdb stores just in-frame clones and leaves some out. Here the sample spans around 100,000 clones, roughly nine tenths being singletons. This specimen consisted of CD4+ or CD8+ T cells sorted from blood, obtained in a trial of the OX40 agonist ivuxolimab. The receptor source for this set is an adult with an advanced solid tumor such as melanoma, head and neck, liver or kidney cancer.

The chain carries TRBV11-3 and TRBJ2-1; 9 bases map to TRBD2. The V gene end was trimmed by 0 bases and the J gene end by 10 bases; junction bases not matched to a gene: 13. The CDR3 loop spans 17 amino acids. Germline V gives CDR1 SGHNT, CDR2 YENEEA. The CDR3 is CASSLDRRLAALYEQFF. DNA for the CDR3: TGTGCCAGCAGCTTAGATCGGCGACTAGCGGCCCTTTACGAGCAGTTCTTC.

J is TRBJ1-1 and V is TRBV28; D is uncertain. Germline loops: CDR1 MDHEN, CDR2 SYDVKM. This CDR3 is 13 amino acids long. The germline V and J ends were trimmed by 7 bases and 1 base, with 10 bases remaining between them. The CDR3 here is CASKLRANTEAFF. CDR3 sequence (DNA): TGTGCCAGCAAACTTCGGGCGAACACTGAAGCTTTCTTT.

The chain is built from TRBV4-3 and TRBJ1-3; 7 bases align to TRBD1. V lost 0 bases and J lost 2; bases outside the gene matches: 10. The germline V gene encodes CDR1 LGHNA and CDR2 YSLEER. The CDR3 is 18 residues long. CDR3 in DNA: TGCGCCAGCAGCCAAGAAATCGTTGCAGGGGGGGCTGGAAACACCATATATTTT. Protein product: CASSQEIVAGGAGNTIYF.

The chain joins TRBV18 to TRBJ2-3; possible D gene TRBD2, 5 bases. The CDR3 is made up of 14 amino acids. Trimming removed 4 bases at V and 6 bases at J, with 14 bases between. Looked up from germline, CDR1 is KGHSH and CDR2 is LQKENI. The CDR3 region has the DNA TGTGCCAGCTCACGCGGCGGGCCGGGGGATACGCAGTATTTT. It is translated as CASSRGGPGDTQYF.

The chain combines TRBV7-2 with TRBJ1-1; D is possibly TRBD1 (6 bases). The germline V gene has CDR1 SGHTA and CDR2 FQGNSA. This CDR3 is 19 amino acids long. The V gene lost 2 bases and the J gene lost 3 bases, with 25 bases spanning the gap. CDR3 in amino acids: CASSLRPRTQGLFYTEAFF. CDR3 sequence (DNA): TGTGCCAGCAGCTTAAGGCCCCGCACCCAGGGGCTATTCTACACTGAAGCTTTCTTT.

The V and J genes are TRBV14 and TRBJ1-1; D is unresolved. CDR1 is SGHDN, CDR2 FVKESK, per germline. The CDR3 covers 13 residues. V was clipped by 5 bases and J by 0 bases, with 7 bases between them. The CDR3: CASSSNMNTEAFF. The CDR3 nucleotides are TGTGCCAGCAGCTCAAATATGAACACTGAAGCTTTCTTT.

This clone is a singleton in its sample. The chain links TRBV6-5 to TRBJ1-1; D remains unclear. Germline CDR1 MNHEY, CDR2 SVGAGI. The CDR3 is 15 residues long. V gave up 2 bases and J gave up 0 bases, with 10 bases separating them. In DNA, the CDR3 is TGTGCCAGCAGTTACGGGGTTTCGGTGAACACTGAAGCTTTCTTT. It codes for CASSYGVSVNTEAFF.